Sequencing of this T cell receptor (beta chain) was carried out in a study of Ad26.COV2.S vaccination and SARS-CoV-2 variants. Study-wide context: The Ad26.COV2.S arm of the COV1001 trial was where the donor was placed. Once, or twice with 56 days between doses, Ad26.COV2.S was given intramuscularly.

Documented treatment: 15 to 20 received Ad26.COV2.S at low or high dose, single or two shots; five or six received placebo; per-sample allocation not given. The samples were gathered on day 63 after the first injection of vaccine or placebo. V dropped 4 bases and J dropped 0 bases, with 12 bases sitting between them. The CDR3 is 14 residues long. CDR1 and CDR2 (germline): SQVTM, ANQGSEA. About this clone: What it recognizes is unknown.

Libraries were prepared by immunoSEQ multiplex PCR; TCRdb keeps only in-frame clonotypes and omits some of them. This table has nearly 400,000 clones, 70% to 90% appearing once. Study findings and constraints: With respect to non-spike TCR breadth, vaccine and placebo recipients were similar. Reported post-vaccination CD8+ and CD4+ T cell responses to spike showed substantial breadth.

The source is a person aged 18-65 years who received the Ad26.COV2.S COVID-19 vaccine or a placebo. The specimen comprised peripheral blood, sampled in a trial of Ad26.COV2.S vaccine versus placebo. The rearrangement joins TRBV29-1 to TRBJ1-2; perhaps TRBD1 as D (5 bases). The CDR3, as DNA: TGCAGCGTTGCCGGGGCTGGGGCTAACTATGGCTACACCTTC. This codes for CSVAGAGANYGYTF.